The rows below give T cell receptor beta chains drawn from one sample of a study of blood T cells in healthy people across ages. Via MiXCR, TCRdb re-called the 5' RACE reads, giving one row per CDR3 protein. Here the sample spans hundreds of thousands of distinct CDR3 sequences, 45% to 60% being singletons. The sample taken for sequencing was blood. The receptors shown here come from a woman aged 80 or older in good health. Both conserved end residues are part of each CDR3. A D gene is named only where the DNA matches it firmly. The listing skips clone size in some rows; elsewhere it reads once, few, many or a size class.

NA	TRBV7-2	TRBD2	TRBJ2-3	CASSLRKSLSAGPKDTQYF	TGTGCCAGCAGCTTACGGAAGTCGTTATCAGCGGGGCCGAAGGATACGCAGTATTTT
NA	TRBV29-1	NA	TRBJ2-7	CSVRGAGDHEQYF	TGCAGCGTCAGGGGGGCAGGGGACCACGAGCAGTACTTC
many	TRBV20-1	NA	TRBJ2-1	CREGVVGNEQFF	TGCCGAGAGGGGGTAGTAGGTAATGAGCAGTTCTTC
few	TRBV7-9	TRBD1	TRBJ1-2	CASNQGRQGSTF	TGTGCCAGCAACCAAGGCAGACAGGGTAGCACCTTC
few	TRBV7-2	NA	TRBJ2-2	CASSMYTGELFF	TGTGCCAGCAGTATGTACACCGGGGAGCTGTTTTTT
NA	TRBV6-5	NA	TRBJ2-4	CASSYSGISSIQYF	TGTGCCAGCAGTTACTCGGGGATATCAAGCATTCAGTACTTC
NA	TRBV20-1	NA	TRBJ2-5	CSARDSRAQYF	TGCAGTGCTAGAGATTCAAGGGCCCAGTACTTC
NA	TRBV7-9	NA	TRBJ1-1	CASSTYGPGEPNTEAFF	TGTGCCAGCAGCACCTATGGGCCAGGGGAACCGAACACTGAAGCTTTCTTT
many	TRBV12-3/TRBV12-4	NA	TRBJ2-1	CASGSLGSEQFF	TGTGCCAGCGGCTCTCTAGGTAGCGAGCAGTTCTTC
NA	TRBV2	NA	TRBJ2-7	CASSGQRAAIYEQYF	TGTGCCAGCAGTGGGCAACGGGCAGCTATCTACGAGCAGTACTTC
NA	TRBV20-1	NA	TRBJ1-5	CSALGQCNQPQHF	TGCAGTGCTCTTGGACAGTGCAATCAGCCCCAGCATTTT
NA	TRBV6-5	NA	TRBJ2-7	CASSSSSPSYEQYF	TGTGCCAGCAGCTCTTCCTCCCCGTCCTACGAGCAGTACTTC
NA	TRBV4-2	TRBD2	TRBJ2-5	CASRDYSGGTETQYF	TGTGCCAGCAGGGACTATAGCGGGGGGACGGAGACCCAGTACTTC
NA	TRBV12-3/TRBV12-4	NA	TRBJ2-3	CASSPRLVVGTDTQYF	TGTGCCAGCAGTCCTCGACTAGTGGTTGGCACAGATACGCAGTATTTT
NA	TRBV20-1	NA	TRBJ1-1	CSARAGYTEAFF	TGCAGTGCTAGAGCGGGGTACACTGAAGCTTTCTTT
many	TRBV20-1	TRBD2	TRBJ2-7	CSANQLAEESYEQYF	TGCAGTGCGAACCAACTAGCGGAAGAGTCCTACGAGCAGTACTTC
NA	TRBV4-3	NA	TRBJ2-7	CASSSLDNEQYF	TGCGCCAGCAGCTCGCTAGACAATGAGCAGTACTTC
few	TRBV7-3	TRBD2	TRBJ2-5	CASRSGLADPGETQYF	TGTGCCAGCAGATCGGGACTAGCGGATCCAGGGGAGACCCAGTACTTC
NA	TRBV10-3	TRBD1	TRBJ2-1	CAITGQGHNEQFF	TGTGCCATCACGGGACAGGGGCACAATGAGCAGTTCTTC
many	TRBV29-1	NA	TRBJ2-1	CSVAWGEQFF	TGCAGCGTCGCGTGGGGTGAGCAGTTCTTC
many	TRBV18	NA	TRBJ2-1	CASSPNRDEQFF	TGTGCCAGCTCACCTAACAGGGATGAGCAGTTCTTC
NA	TRBV11-3	NA	TRBJ2-1	CASSTRTVGSNEQFF	TGTGCCAGCAGCACCCGGACAGTCGGCTCCAATGAGCAGTTCTTC
NA	TRBV2	TRBD2	TRBJ2-1	CASRRGGPFNEQFF	TGTGCCAGCAGACGGGGGGGACCATTTAATGAGCAGTTCTTC
NA	TRBV18	NA	TRBJ2-4	CASSPRDENIQYF	TGTGCCAGCTCACCACGGGACGAAAACATTCAGTACTTC
NA	TRBV7-2	TRBD1	TRBJ2-7	CASSLSTGPYEQYF	TGTGCCAGCAGCTTGTCGACAGGGCCCTACGAGCAGTACTTC
many	TRBV28	NA	TRBJ2-5	CASRGLETQYF	TGTGCCAGCAGGGGCTTGGAGACCCAGTACTTC
many	TRBV29-1	NA	TRBJ2-3	CSVRRGSTDTQYF	TGCAGCGTTCGGCGCGGTAGCACAGATACGCAGTATTTT
NA	TRBV5-5	TRBD1	TRBJ2-7	CASSFYPDRVPYEQYF	TGTGCCAGCAGCTTTTACCCGGACAGGGTCCCCTACGAGCAGTACTTC
many	TRBV14	NA	TRBJ2-3	CASRKDVRPSLGVTDTQYF	TGTGCCAGCAGAAAAGACGTTCGACCGTCCCTTGGGGTTACAGATACGCAGTATTTT
few	TRBV11-2	TRBD2	TRBJ2-7	CASSSGLAGTYEQYF	TGTGCCAGCAGCTCCGGACTAGCGGGAACCTACGAGCAGTACTTC
NA	TRBV30	NA	TRBJ2-3	CAWSHQRFGADTQYF	TGTGCCTGGAGTCACCAGCGATTCGGCGCAGATACGCAGTATTTT
medium-sized	TRBV7-2	NA	TRBJ2-3	CASSPLTHSVTDTQYF	TGTGCCAGCAGCCCGCTGACCCACTCGGTCACAGATACGCAGTATTTT
NA	TRBV25-1	TRBD2	TRBJ2-7	CASSYGGDLYEQYF	TGTGCCAGCAGTTATGGGGGGGACCTCTACGAGCAGTACTTC
many	TRBV5-1	TRBD2	TRBJ2-7	CASSSTSGSSEQYF	TGCGCCAGCAGCTCTACTAGCGGGAGCTCCGAGCAGTACTTC
NA	TRBV7-2	TRBD2	TRBJ2-7	CASSRSGGGFEQYF	TGTGCCAGCAGCCGTAGCGGGGGGGGTTTCGAGCAGTACTTC
many	TRBV5-1	NA	TRBJ2-1	CASSLIAEPYNEQFF	TGCGCCAGCAGCTTAATAGCGGAGCCTTACAATGAGCAGTTCTTC
few	TRBV4-3	TRBD2	TRBJ2-3	CASSQDRGGPDTQYF	TGCGCCAGCAGCCAAGACCGGGGGGGCCCGGATACGCAGTATTTT
few	TRBV25-1	NA	TRBJ2-3	CASSVSGPRGDTQYF	TGTGCCAGCAGTGTAAGCGGGCCTCGCGGGGATACGCAGTATTTT
NA	TRBV28	NA	TRBJ2-3	CASGRQASSTDTQYF	TGTGCCAGCGGCCGACAGGCCTCTAGCACAGATACGCAGTATTTT
few	TRBV20-1	NA	TRBJ1-5	CSARGYTYSNQPQHF	TGCAGTGCTAGAGGATATACCTATAGCAATCAGCCCCAGCATTTT
NA	TRBV10-3	TRBD1	TRBJ1-1	CAINSAQGARGNTEAFF	TGTGCCATCAATTCTGCACAGGGGGCGCGAGGGAACACTGAAGCTTTCTTT
few	TRBV6-1	TRBD1	TRBJ2-7	CAVADRARDEQYF	TGTGCCGTTGCCGACAGGGCGCGCGACGAGCAGTACTTC
NA	TRBV5-1	NA	TRBJ1-2	CASSLSPGAVGYTF	TGCGCCAGCAGCTTGAGTCCGGGGGCGGTTGGCTACACCTTC
NA	TRBV7-8	TRBD1	TRBJ1-4	CASKQGATNERLFF	TGTGCCAGCAAACAGGGGGCAACTAATGAAAGACTGTTTTTT
NA	TRBV5-1	NA	TRBJ1-1	CASSPNKNTEAFF	TGCGCCAGCAGCCCGAACAAGAACACTGAAGCTTTCTTT
few	TRBV5-5	NA	TRBJ2-1	CASSLAPQGENEQFF	TGTGCCAGCAGCTTGGCCCCACAGGGCGAGAATGAGCAGTTCTTC
NA	TRBV28	TRBD1	TRBJ1-2	CASSPPGQPGHGYTF	TGTGCCAGCAGTCCCCCGGGACAGCCTGGGCATGGCTACACCTTC
many	TRBV12-3/TRBV12-4	NA	TRBJ2-5	CASSRRGLAKETQYF	TGTGCCAGCAGTCGACGGGGACTGGCCAAAGAGACCCAGTACTTC
NA	TRBV6-2/TRBV6-3	TRBD2	TRBJ2-2	CASSPGQRGLPEELFF	TGTGCCAGCAGCCCTGGGCAGCGGGGGTTGCCCGAGGAGCTGTTTTTT
NA	TRBV7-9	NA	TRBJ1-5	CASSYGESNQPQHF	TGTGCCAGCAGCTACGGGGAGAGCAATCAGCCCCAGCATTTT
NA	TRBV2	TRBD1	TRBJ2-7	CASSDPGRDRAYEQYF	TGTGCCAGCAGTGACCCCGGCCGGGACAGGGCTTACGAGCAGTACTTC